This T cell receptor beta chain was retrieved from a study of T cell responses to AZD1222 COVID-19 vaccine. At the level of the study: Both about-4-week and about-12-week second-dose recipients were combined.

V lost 4 bases to trimming and J lost 1 base; unmatched junction nucleotides: 9. Germline CDR1 and CDR2: SGHTS and YDEGEE. The CDR3 loop spans 16 amino acids. Libraries were prepared by immunoSEQ multiplex PCR; TCRdb keeps only in-frame clonotypes and omits some of them. Of 85,000 to 90,000 clones listed, 88% are singletons. As for this clone: Its antigen is still unknown.

Study-wide results and caveats: At 160-218 and 743-854, vaccine-associated CD4 TCRs were dominant, and they spanned spike. Repertoires were sampled only after the peak T cell response. AZD1222 recipients seropositive at baseline numbered only 5 to 7.

V is TRBV5-8 and J is TRBJ1-2, with 8 positions matching TRBD1. Sequences were derived from peripheral blood, sampled on day 0 of AZD1222 vaccination. The source is an adult in good health. The CDR3 loop is CASSGTGGTYNYGYTF. The DNA of the CDR3 is TGTGCCAGCAGCGGCACAGGGGGAACCTATAACTATGGCTACACCTTC.